This T cell receptor beta chain was found in a study of vaccination and CD4 T cells after COVID-19. At the level of the study: SARS-CoV-2, HCoV-NL63, HCoV-OC43 and HCoV-229E supplied the overlapping spike peptides used to stimulate cells.

Trimming cost V 0 bases and J 0 bases; bases outside gene matches: 7. Germline-derived CDR1 and CDR2 are DFQATT and SNEGSKA (reference sequence). The CDR3 runs to 17 residues. Details on this clonotype: What it binds is unknown.

The Oncomine TCR Beta short-read assay generated sequence data from the DNA of cultured CD4+ T cells. TCRdb re-called the PCR reads through MiXCR, storing one row per CDR3 protein. The repertoire holds fewer than 20,000 distinct CDR3 sequences, with about 45% as singletons. Treatment given: approximately nine-day PBMC culture with coronavirus spike peptide pools or control peptides (ViraFEST assay). This chain connects TRBV20-1 to TRBJ2-4; the match to TRBD1 covers 8 bases. The sample in question was CD4+ T cells from blood, cultured in vitro, obtained after SARS-CoV-2 vaccination. The receptor comes from a human donor who had recovered from COVID-19. In nucleotides, the CDR3 is TGCAGTGCTAGAGAAGGACAGGGACCTCTAGCCAAAAACATTCAGTACTTC. Translated: CSAREGQGPLAKNIQYF.